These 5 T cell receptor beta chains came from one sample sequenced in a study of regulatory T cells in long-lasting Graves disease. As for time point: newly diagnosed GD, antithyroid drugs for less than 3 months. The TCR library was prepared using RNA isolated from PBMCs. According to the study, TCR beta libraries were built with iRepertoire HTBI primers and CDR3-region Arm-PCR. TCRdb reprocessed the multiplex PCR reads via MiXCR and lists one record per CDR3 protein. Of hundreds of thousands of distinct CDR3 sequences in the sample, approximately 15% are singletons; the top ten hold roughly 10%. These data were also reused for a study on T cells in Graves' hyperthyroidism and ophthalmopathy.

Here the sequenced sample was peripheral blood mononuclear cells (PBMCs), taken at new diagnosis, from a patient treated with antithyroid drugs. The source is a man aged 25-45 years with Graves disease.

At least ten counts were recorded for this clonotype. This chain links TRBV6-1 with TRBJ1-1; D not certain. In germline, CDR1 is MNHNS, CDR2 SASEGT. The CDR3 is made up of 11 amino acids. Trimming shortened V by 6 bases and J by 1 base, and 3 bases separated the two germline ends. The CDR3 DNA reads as TGTGCCAGCAGCGGGAACACTGAAGCTTTCTTT. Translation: CASSGNTEAFF.

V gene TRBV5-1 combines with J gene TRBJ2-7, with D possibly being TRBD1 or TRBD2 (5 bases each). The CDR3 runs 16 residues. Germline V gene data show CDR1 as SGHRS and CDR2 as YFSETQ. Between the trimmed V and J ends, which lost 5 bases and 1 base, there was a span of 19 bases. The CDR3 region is CASSIVGLAGSYEQYF. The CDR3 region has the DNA TGCGCCAGCAGTATCGTGGGGCTAGCTGGATCCTACGAGCAGTACTTC.

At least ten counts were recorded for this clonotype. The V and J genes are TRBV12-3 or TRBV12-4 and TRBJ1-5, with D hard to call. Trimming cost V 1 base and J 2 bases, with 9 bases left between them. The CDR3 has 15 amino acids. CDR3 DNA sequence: TGTGCCAGCAGTTTAGGGAGGACCGGCAATCAGCCCCAGCATTTT. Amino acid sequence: CASSLGRTGNQPQHF.

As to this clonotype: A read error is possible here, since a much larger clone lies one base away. DNA for the CDR3: TGTGCCAGCGGTGAGGGGGCAGGGGCAGTCTCTGAAGCTTTCTTT. It specifies CASGEGAGAVSEAFF. The V gene is TRBV27, the J gene TRBJ1-1; 7 nucleotides align to TRBD1. Trimming at V came to 8 bases and at J to 6 bases, leaving 15 bases not matched to a gene. The CDR3 is made up of 15 amino acids. Germline CDR1 MNHEY, CDR2 SMNVEV (reference sequence).

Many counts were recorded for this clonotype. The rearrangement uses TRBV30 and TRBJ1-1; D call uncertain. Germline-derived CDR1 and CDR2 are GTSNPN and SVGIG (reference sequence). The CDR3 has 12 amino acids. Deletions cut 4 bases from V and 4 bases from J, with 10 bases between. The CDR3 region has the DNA TGTGCCTGGATTGCAGGTGGCACTGAAGCTTTCTTT. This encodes CAWIAGGTEAFF.